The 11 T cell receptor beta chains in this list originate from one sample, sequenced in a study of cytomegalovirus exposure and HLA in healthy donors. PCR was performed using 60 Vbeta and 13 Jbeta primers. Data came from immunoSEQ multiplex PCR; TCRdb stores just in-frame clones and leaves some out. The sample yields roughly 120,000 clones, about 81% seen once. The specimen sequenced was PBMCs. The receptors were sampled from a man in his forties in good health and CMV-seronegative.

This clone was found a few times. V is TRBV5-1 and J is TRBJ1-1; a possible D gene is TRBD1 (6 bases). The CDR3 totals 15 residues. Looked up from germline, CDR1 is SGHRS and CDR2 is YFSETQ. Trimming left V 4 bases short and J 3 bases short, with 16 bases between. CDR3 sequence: CASSGRAGGDTEAFF. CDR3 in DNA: TGCGCCAGCAGCGGAAGGGCGGGGGGCGACACTGAAGCTTTCTTT.

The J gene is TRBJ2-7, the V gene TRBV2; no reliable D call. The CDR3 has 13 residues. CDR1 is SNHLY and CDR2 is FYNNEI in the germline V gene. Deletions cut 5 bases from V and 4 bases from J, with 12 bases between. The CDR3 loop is CASSSMGEYEQYF. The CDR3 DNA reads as TGTGCCAGCAGTTCAATGGGCGAATACGAGCAGTACTTC.

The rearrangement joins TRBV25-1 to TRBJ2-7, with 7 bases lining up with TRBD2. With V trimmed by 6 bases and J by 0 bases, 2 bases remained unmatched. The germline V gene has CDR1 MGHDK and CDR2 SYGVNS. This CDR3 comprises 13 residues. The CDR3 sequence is CASRGEGSYEQYF. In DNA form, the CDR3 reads TGTGCCAGCAGGGGGGAGGGCTCCTACGAGCAGTACTTC.

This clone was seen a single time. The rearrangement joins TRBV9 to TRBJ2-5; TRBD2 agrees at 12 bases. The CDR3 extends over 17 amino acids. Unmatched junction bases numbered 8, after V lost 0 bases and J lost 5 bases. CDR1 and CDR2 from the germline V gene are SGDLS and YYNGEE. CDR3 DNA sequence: TGTGCCAGCAGCGTAGAACTAGCGGGGGGCCCCCGGGAGACCCAGTACTTC. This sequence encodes CASSVELAGGPRETQYF.

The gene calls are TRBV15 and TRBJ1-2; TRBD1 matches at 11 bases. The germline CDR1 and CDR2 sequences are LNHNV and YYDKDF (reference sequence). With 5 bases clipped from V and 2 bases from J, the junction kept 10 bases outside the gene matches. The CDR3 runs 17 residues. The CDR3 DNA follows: TGTGCCACCAGCGCCCGGGACAGGGGGTTTTCGAACTATGGCTACACCTTC. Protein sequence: CATSARDRGFSNYGYTF.

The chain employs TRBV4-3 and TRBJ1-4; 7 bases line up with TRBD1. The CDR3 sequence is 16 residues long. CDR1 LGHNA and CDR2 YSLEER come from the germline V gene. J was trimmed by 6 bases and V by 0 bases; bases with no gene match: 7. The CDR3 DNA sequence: TGCGCCAGCAGCCAAGAGGGGGGACAGAGTTATGAAAAACTGTTTTTT. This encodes CASSQEGGQSYEKLFF.

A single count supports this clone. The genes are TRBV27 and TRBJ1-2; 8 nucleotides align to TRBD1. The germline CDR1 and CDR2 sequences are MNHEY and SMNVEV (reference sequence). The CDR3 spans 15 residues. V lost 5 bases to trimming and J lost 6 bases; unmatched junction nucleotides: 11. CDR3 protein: CASSPYPGQVHGYTF. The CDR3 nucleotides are TGTGCCAGCAGTCCATACCCGGGACAGGTACATGGCTACACCTTC.

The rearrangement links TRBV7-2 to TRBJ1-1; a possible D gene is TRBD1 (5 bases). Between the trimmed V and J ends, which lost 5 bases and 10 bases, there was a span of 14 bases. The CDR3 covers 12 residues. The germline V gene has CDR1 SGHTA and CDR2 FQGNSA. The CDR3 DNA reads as TGTGCCAGCAGCCCGGGGGGGGTTCGAGCTTTCTTT. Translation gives CASSPGGVRAFF.

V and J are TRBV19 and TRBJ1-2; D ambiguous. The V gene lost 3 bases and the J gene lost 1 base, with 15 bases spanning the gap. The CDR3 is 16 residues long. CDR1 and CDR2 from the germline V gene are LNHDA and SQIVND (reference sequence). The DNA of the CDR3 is TGTGCCAGTAGTATGCCTGTCGGGATGGTTAACTATGGCTACACCTTC. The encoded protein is CASSMPVGMVNYGYTF.

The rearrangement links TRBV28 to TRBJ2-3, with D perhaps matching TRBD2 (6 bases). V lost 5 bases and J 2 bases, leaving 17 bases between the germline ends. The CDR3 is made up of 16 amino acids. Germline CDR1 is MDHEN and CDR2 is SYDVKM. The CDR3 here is CASSGHGTGDTDTQYF. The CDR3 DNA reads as TGTGCCAGCAGTGGGCATGGGACGGGAGACACAGATACGCAGTATTTT.

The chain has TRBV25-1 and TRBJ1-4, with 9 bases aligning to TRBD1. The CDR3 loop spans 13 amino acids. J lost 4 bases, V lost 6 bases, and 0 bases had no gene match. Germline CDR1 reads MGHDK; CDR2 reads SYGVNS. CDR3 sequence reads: CASRGQGNEKLFF. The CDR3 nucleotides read TGTGCCAGCAGGGGACAGGGTAATGAAAAACTGTTTTTT.